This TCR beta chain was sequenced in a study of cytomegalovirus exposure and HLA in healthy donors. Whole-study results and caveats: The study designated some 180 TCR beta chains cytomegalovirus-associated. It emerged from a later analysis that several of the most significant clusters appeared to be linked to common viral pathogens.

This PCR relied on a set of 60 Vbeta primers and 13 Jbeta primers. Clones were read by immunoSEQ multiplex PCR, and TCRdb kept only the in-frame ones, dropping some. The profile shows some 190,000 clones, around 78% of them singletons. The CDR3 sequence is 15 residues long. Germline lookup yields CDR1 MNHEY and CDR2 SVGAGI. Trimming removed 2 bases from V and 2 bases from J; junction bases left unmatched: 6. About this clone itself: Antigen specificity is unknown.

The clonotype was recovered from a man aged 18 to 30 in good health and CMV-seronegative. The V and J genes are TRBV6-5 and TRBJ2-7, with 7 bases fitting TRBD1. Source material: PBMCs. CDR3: CASSYDRDSTYEQYF. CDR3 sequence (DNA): TGTGCCAGCAGTTACGATAGGGACAGCACCTACGAGCAGTACTTC.